These 17 T cell receptor beta chains originate from one sample sequenced in a study of CXCR3-negative and CXCR3-positive naive CD8 T cells. The study, taken as a whole, reports: More hydrophobic TRB CDR3s occurred in CXCR3-positive than in CXCR3-negative naive cells.

Carrying UMI labels, the TRB cDNA libraries were prepared through 5' RACE. TCRdb re-called the 5' RACE reads and catalogs CDR3 proteins one per entry, DNA excluded. The sample holds 55,000 to 75,000 distinct CDR3 sequences. For these TCRs, the target antigens are not known. Sequenced sample: naive CXCR3+ CD8+ T cells from blood. Indicated subset: CD45RO-CCR7+CD27+CD95- naive CD8+ T cells expressing CXCR3 (TNR3+). The source of these receptors is a human donor in good health. Some clones in this sample may be carry-over from other donors' samples.

This rearrangement joins TRBV7-8 to TRBJ1-1; as DNA is missing, the TRBD1 call by TCRdb cannot be tested. The CDR3 has 14 amino acids. From germline, CDR1 is SGHVS and CDR2 FQNEAQ. The CDR3 sequence: CASSLGPGGAEAFF.

J is TRBJ2-7 and V is TRBV18; TCRdb returns TRBD1, unconfirmable since there is no DNA. Germline V lookup: CDR1 KGHSH, CDR2 LQKENI. This CDR3 contains 13 residues. This chain's CDR3 is CASSGGRTYEQYF.

The CDR3 here is CATATTGPGVQYF. V is TRBV5-1 and J is TRBJ2-7; with no DNA, the TCRdb D assignment of TRBD2 cannot be verified. Germline assignment: CDR1 SGHRS and CDR2 YFSETQ. The CDR3 runs 13 residues.

The chain links TRBV12-3 or TRBV12-4 to TRBJ2-7; with no DNA, the TCRdb D assignment of TRBD1 cannot be verified. CDR3 length equals 14 residues. CDR3 region: CASSLRTGGYEQYF.

The chain carries TRBV4-2 and TRBJ1-2. Germline CDR1 is LGHNA and CDR2 is YNFKEQ. The CDR3 is 15 residues long. The CDR3: CASSQPDGGNYGYTF.

The genes are TRBV6-6 and TRBJ1-6. CDR3 size: 15 residues. Germline loops: CDR1 MNHNY, CDR2 SVGAGI (reference sequence). CDR3 sequence: CASSGAGGVVSPLHF.

The chain combines TRBV3-1 with TRBJ2-1; the D gene TCRdb calls, TRBD2, cannot be checked with no DNA. The CDR3 contains 14 residues. Germline CDR1 LGHDT, CDR2 YNNKEL (reference sequence). Here the CDR3 reads CASSQVGGYNEQFF.

This chain uses TRBV6-2 or TRBV6-3 with TRBJ2-7; the TCRdb call, TRBD1, lacks DNA for checking. Germline lookup yields CDR1 MNHEY and CDR2 SVGEGT. The CDR3 is 15 residues long. The CDR3 here is CASSSGTGEVYEQYF.

The chain is built from TRBV4-1 and TRBJ1-2. The CDR3 contains 14 residues. Germline V gene data show CDR1 as MGHRA and CDR2 as YSYEKL. CDR3 protein: CASSQDAELWGYTF.

The chain uses TRBV14 and TRBJ2-1; as DNA is missing, the TRBD2 call by TCRdb cannot be tested. The CDR3 consists of 15 residues. Per germline, CDR1 SGHDN and CDR2 FVKESK. The CDR3 protein is CASSFLAGGYNEQFF.

The V call is TRBV28, the J call TRBJ2-3; TCRdb's assignment of TRBD1 cannot be checked, as there is no DNA. The CDR3 runs 15 residues. Germline V gives CDR1 MDHEN, CDR2 SYDVKM. The CDR3 protein is CASSLSPLDTDTQYF.

This rearrangement joins TRBV15 to TRBJ2-3; TCRdb names TRBD1, which stays unverified in the absence of DNA. This CDR3 has 14 residues. The germline V gene has CDR1 LNHNV and CDR2 YYDKDF (reference sequence). The CDR3 sequence is CATSRGVGTGGHGF. The full variable domain, rest sourced from reference TRBV15 and TRBJ2-3, is DAMVIQNPRYQVTQFGKPVTLSCSQTLNHNVMYWYQQKSSQAPKLLFHYYDKDFNNEADTPDNFQSRRPNTSFCFLDIRSPGLGDTAMYLCATSRGVGTGGHGFGPGTRLTVL.

The rearrangement uses TRBV28 and TRBJ2-7; the D call from TCRdb, TRBD1, cannot be confirmed without DNA. This CDR3 has 14 amino acids. Germline V lookup: CDR1 MDHEN, CDR2 SYDVKM. CDR3 amino acids: CASSLYRGAYEQYF.

This chain connects TRBV5-1 to TRBJ2-3; the D gene TCRdb calls, TRBD2, cannot be checked with no DNA. This CDR3 contains 15 residues. The germline CDR1 and CDR2 sequences are SGHRS and YFSETQ. The CDR3 loop is CASSLRLAGANTQYF.

The chain uses TRBV29-1 and TRBJ2-2; lacking DNA, the TRBD1 call made by TCRdb goes unchecked. This CDR3 is built from 14 residues. Germline loops: CDR1 SQVTM, CDR2 ANQGSEA. The CDR3 protein is CSVGGQSNTGELFF.

The V and J genes are TRBV6-5 and TRBJ2-1; TCRdb's D gene call, TRBD1, goes unchecked for lack of DNA. Per the germline V gene, CDR1 is MNHEY and CDR2 is SVGAGI. The CDR3 is made up of 16 amino acids. The CDR3 is CASSPVGSVPTNEQFF.

The rearrangement links TRBV7-8 to TRBJ2-7; TCRdb's assignment of TRBD1 cannot be checked, as there is no DNA. CDR3 size: 14 residues. CDR1 and CDR2 from the germline V gene are SGHVS and FQNEAQ. CDR3 sequence reads: CASSHEGSRNEQYF.